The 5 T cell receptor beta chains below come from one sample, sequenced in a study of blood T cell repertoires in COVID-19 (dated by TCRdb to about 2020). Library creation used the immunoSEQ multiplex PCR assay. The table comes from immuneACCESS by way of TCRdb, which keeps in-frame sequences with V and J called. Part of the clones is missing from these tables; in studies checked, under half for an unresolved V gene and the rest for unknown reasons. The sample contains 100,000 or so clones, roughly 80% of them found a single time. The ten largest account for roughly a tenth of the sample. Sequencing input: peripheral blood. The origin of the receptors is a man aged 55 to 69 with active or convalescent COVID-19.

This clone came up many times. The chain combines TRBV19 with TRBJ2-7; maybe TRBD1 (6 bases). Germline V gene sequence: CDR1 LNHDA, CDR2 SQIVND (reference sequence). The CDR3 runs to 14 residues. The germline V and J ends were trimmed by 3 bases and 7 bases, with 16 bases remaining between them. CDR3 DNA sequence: TGTGCCAGTAGTATCTCTCCAGGGGTCGGGGAGCAGTACTTC. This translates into CASSISPGVGEQYF.

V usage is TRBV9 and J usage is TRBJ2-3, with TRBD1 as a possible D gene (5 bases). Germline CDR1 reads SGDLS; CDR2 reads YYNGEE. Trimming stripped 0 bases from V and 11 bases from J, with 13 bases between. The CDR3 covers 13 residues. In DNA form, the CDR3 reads TGTGCCAGCAGCGTAGAAGCAGGGTATGGGCAGTATTTT. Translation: CASSVEAGYGQYF.

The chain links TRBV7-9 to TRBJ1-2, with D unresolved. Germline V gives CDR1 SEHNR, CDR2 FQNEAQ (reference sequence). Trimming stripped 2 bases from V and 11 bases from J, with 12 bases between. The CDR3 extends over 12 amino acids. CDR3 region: CASSLSTARYTF. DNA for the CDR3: TGTGCCAGCAGCTTATCGACCGCCAGGTACACCTTC. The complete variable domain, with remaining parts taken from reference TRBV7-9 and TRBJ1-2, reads DTGVSQNPRHKITKRGQNVTFRCDPISEHNRLYWYRQTLGQGPEFLTYFQNEAQLEKSRLLSDRFSAERPKGSFSTLEIQRTEQGDSAMYLCASSLSTARYTFGSGTRLTVV.

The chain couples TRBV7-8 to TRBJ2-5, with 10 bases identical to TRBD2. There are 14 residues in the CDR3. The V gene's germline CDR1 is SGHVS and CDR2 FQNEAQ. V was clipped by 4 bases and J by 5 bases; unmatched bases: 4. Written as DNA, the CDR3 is TGTGCCAGCAGCTCTAGCGGGAGAGGGGAGACCCAGTACTTC. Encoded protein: CASSSSGRGETQYF.

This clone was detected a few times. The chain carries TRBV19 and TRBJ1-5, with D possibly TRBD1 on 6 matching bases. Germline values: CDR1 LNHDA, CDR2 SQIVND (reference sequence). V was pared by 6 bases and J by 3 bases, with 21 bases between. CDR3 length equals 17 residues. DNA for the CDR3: TGTGCCAGTAGACGTTCTCCCGGGACACATACCAATCAGCCCCAGCATTTT. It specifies CASRRSPGTHTNQPQHF.